Each of the 15 T cell receptor beta chains below was sequenced from the same sample in a study of OX40 agonist ivuxolimab in advanced cancers. Sequencing used immunoSEQ multiplex PCR; TCRdb keeps in-frame clones, though not all of them. The sample has tens of thousands of clones; 70% to 90% are singletons. Material: CD4+ or CD8+ T cells sorted from blood, obtained in a trial of the OX40 agonist ivuxolimab. These TCRs come from an adult with an advanced solid tumor such as melanoma, head and neck, liver or kidney cancer.

The gene calls are TRBV21-1 and TRBJ2-2; TRBD2, the table's D call, was not compared with the DNA. TRBV21-1 is noted as a pseudogene. The CDR3 extends over 17 amino acids. The CDR3 sequence: CASSKPKGEAGTGELFF. The CDR3 region has the DNA TGTGCCAGCAGCAAACCAAAAGGGGAGGCTGGCACCGGGGAGCTGTTTTTT.

V is TRBV7-2 and J is TRBJ2-7, with 9 bases fitting TRBD2. The V and J ends lost 1 base and 7 bases, in that order; junction bases with no gene match: 5. Germline loops: CDR1 SGHTA, CDR2 FQGNSA. CDR3 size: 14 residues. In DNA, the CDR3 is TGTGCCAGCAGCTTAGGGCTAGCGGGACGTGAGCAGTACTTC. This gives the protein CASSLGLAGREQYF.

This clone appeared once. The gene calls are TRBV7-8 and TRBJ2-7; TRBD2 agrees at 11 bases. CDR3 length equals 14 residues. Germline loops: CDR1 SGHVS, CDR2 FQNEAQ. The trim removed 5 bases at V and 3 bases at J, leaving 3 bases unmatched. CDR3 DNA sequence: TGTGCCAGCAGCGCCGGGACTAGCGGCTACGAGCAGTACTTC. It encodes CASSAGTSGYEQYF. Combining the CDR3 with reference TRBV7-8 and TRBJ2-7 gives the whole variable domain GAGVSQSPRYKVAKRGQDVALRCDPISGHVSLFWYQQALGQGPEFLTYFQNEAQLDKSGLPSDRFFAERPEGSVSTLKIQRTQQEDSAVYLCASSAGTSGYEQYFGPGTRLTVT.

This clone occurred a few times. This CDR3 is CASSLGGAVSYEQYF. As DNA, the CDR3 is TGTGCCAGCAGCTTGGGGGGGGCTGTTTCCTACGAGCAGTACTTC. The genes are TRBV7-2 and TRBJ2-7; D is possibly TRBD2 (7 bases). The germline gives CDR1 SGHTA, CDR2 FQGNSA. The CDR3 spans 15 residues. V was shortened by 3 bases and J by 1 base, with 13 bases between the two germline ends.

V usage is TRBV6-5 and J usage is TRBJ2-2; TRBD1 matches 9 bases. Germline V gene lookup returns CDR1 MNHEY and CDR2 SVGAGI. Trimming took 6 bases from V and 4 from J; bases not matched to a gene: 0. This CDR3 is built from 13 residues. CDR3 DNA: TGTGCCAGCAGGACAGGGGGCACCGGGGAGCTGTTTTTT. Its protein is CASRTGGTGELFF.

The genes are TRBV29-1 and TRBJ2-5, with TRBD1 identical over 8 bases. V was clipped by 7 bases and J by 1 base; unmatched bases: 8. The CDR3 loop spans 14 amino acids. The germline CDR1 and CDR2 sequences are SQVTM and ANQGSEA. As DNA, the CDR3 is TGCAGCGCCTACAGGGGGTACCTCCAAGAGACCCAGTACTTC. This sequence encodes CSAYRGYLQETQYF.

This sequence joins TRBV14 and TRBJ2-6; D may match TRBD1 or TRBD2 (7 bases each). Between the trimmed V and J ends, which lost 4 bases and 2 bases, there was a span of 21 bases. The CDR3 is made up of 19 amino acids. Germline values: CDR1 SGHDN, CDR2 FVKESK. In DNA form, the CDR3 reads TGTGCCAGCAGCCCCCTGGGGAGGGGGCAAGGGACTGGGGCCAACGTCCTGACTTTC. Translated: CASSPLGRGQGTGANVLTF.

The rearrangement joins TRBV11-1 to TRBJ1-2; D may be TRBD1 (6 bases). The CDR3 loop spans 12 amino acids. Germline values: CDR1 SGHAT, CDR2 FQDESV (reference sequence). Trimming shortened V by 5 bases and J by 4 bases, and 8 bases separated the two germline ends. CDR3 DNA sequence: TGTGCCAGCAGCCAGACAGGCTATGGCTACACCTTC. Its translation is CASSQTGYGYTF.

The chain recombines TRBV5-1 with TRBJ2-3; 8 nucleotides align to TRBD2. The germline CDR1 and CDR2 sequences are SGHRS and YFSETQ. The CDR3 is 15 amino acids. The J segment lost 7 bases and the V segment lost 1 base, leaving 8 bases of the junction unmatched. The CDR3 is CASSLLAGGENTQYF. The CDR3 region has the DNA TGCGCCAGCAGCTTGTTGGCGGGAGGTGAAAATACGCAGTATTTT. Filled out from reference TRBV5-1 and TRBJ2-3, the complete variable domain reads KAGVTQTPRYLIKTRGQQVTLSCSPISGHRSVSWYQQTPGQGLQFLFEYFSETQRNKGNFPGRFSGRQFSNSRSEMNVSTLELGDSALYLCASSLLAGGENTQYFGPGTRLTVL.

This clone was picked up a small number of times. The chain carries TRBV29-1 and TRBJ1-1; D not certain. The V end lost 3 bases, the J end lost 1 base, and 3 bases lay between the germline ends. Germline-derived CDR1 and CDR2 are SQVTM and ANQGSEA. The CDR3 has 11 residues. The CDR3 spells CSVDGNTEAFF. For the CDR3, the DNA is TGCAGCGTTGACGGGAACACTGAAGCTTTCTTT.

The chain employs TRBV11-2 and TRBJ2-7; D call uncertain. The germline gives CDR1 SGHAT, CDR2 FQNNGV. This CDR3 has 14 amino acids. Trimming took 3 bases from V and 0 from J, leaving 9 bases between them. CDR3 in amino acids: CASSFSRNSYEQYF. The CDR3 DNA follows: TGTGCCAGCAGCTTCTCTAGGAACTCCTACGAGCAGTACTTC.

This clone has only one observation. This rearrangement joins TRBV7-9 to TRBJ1-5, with unresolved D. The CDR3 covers 13 residues. Germline V lookup: CDR1 SEHNR, CDR2 FQNEAQ (reference sequence). Trimming stripped 5 bases from V and 7 bases from J, with 12 bases between. Here the CDR3 DNA reads TGTGCCAGCAGCCATGGAGGCCGACAGCCCCAGCATTTT. Its translation is CASSHGGRQPQHF.

This chain connects TRBV23-1 to TRBJ2-5; maybe TRBD2 (7 bases). Judging by the DNA end, TRBJ2-7 fits better; the J call may be wrong. TRBV23-1 is an open reading frame, and its role is uncertain. The CDR3 covers 13 residues. The CDR3 nucleotides are TGCGCCAGCACCCGAGGGGGGGTTTACGAGCAGTACTTC. This translates into CASTRGGVYEQYF.

The gene calls are TRBV7-2 and TRBJ2-5; maybe TRBD2 (6 bases). The CDR3 runs to 16 residues. V lost 5 bases to trimming and J lost 5 bases, with 21 bases between them. In germline, CDR1 is SGHTA, CDR2 FQGNSA. CDR3 nucleotide sequence: TGTGCCAGCAGCCCCAACCCCGGGACTTGGGGGGAGACCCAGTACTTC. This sequence encodes CASSPNPGTWGETQYF.

This sequence joins TRBV6-1 and TRBJ2-7, with D uncertain. V lost 2 bases to trimming and J lost 0 bases, with 11 bases between them. Germline CDR1 and CDR2: MNHNS and SASEGT. The CDR3 has 15 amino acids. The CDR3 is CASSEYFSDSYEQYF. For the CDR3, the DNA is TGTGCCAGCAGTGAATATTTTTCGGACTCCTACGAGCAGTACTTC.